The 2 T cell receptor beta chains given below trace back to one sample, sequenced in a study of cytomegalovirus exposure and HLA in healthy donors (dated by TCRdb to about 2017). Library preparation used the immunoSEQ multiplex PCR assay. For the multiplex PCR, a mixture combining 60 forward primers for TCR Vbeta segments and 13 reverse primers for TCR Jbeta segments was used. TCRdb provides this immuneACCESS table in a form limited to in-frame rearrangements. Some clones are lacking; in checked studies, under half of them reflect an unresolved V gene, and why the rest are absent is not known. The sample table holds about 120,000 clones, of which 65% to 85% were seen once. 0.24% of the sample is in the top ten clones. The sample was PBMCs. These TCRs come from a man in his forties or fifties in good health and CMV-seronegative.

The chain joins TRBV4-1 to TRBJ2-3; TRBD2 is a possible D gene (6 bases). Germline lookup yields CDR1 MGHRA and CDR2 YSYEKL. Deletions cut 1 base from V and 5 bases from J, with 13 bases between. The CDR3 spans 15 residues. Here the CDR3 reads CASSQGGGAGDTQYF. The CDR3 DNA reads TGCGCCAGCAGCCAAGGTGGCGGGGCGGGAGATACGCAGTATTTT.

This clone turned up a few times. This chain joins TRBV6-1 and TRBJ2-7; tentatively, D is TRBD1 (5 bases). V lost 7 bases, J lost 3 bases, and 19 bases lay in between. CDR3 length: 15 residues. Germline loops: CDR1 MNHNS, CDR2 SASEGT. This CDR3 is CASKLDRSVFYEQYF. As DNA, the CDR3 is TGTGCCAGCAAACTCGACAGATCCGTCTTCTACGAGCAGTACTTC.